Presented here are 28 T cell receptor beta chains from one specimen sequenced in a study of T cells expressing NK-cell markers. TCRdb re-called the 5' RACE reads and gives one entry per CDR3 protein, without DNA. The sample's table shows about 390,000 distinct CDR3 sequences. The sequenced material came from blood T cells: a sorted CD56 or NKG2C T cell subset, CD4+ or CD8+ T cells, or bulk PBMC T cells (not recorded which). The origin of the receptors is a woman in her forties or fifties in good health.

The rearrangement links TRBV5-1 to TRBJ2-1; TCRdb's D call, TRBD2, is unchecked because there is no DNA. Germline CDR1 reads SGHRS; CDR2 reads YFSETQ. The CDR3 has 16 amino acids. This CDR3 reads CASSALTSVIYNEQFF.

The chain uses TRBV20-1 and TRBJ1-5; TCRdb lists TRBD1, though no DNA is available to test this call. This CDR3 contains 16 residues. Germline-derived CDR1 and CDR2 are DFQATT and SNEGSKA (reference sequence). The CDR3 spells CSARPPGTGYNQPQHF.

This chain links TRBV29-1 with TRBJ2-7; TCRdb reports TRBD1, a call that lacks DNA to check it against. The CDR3 contains 12 residues. Germline CDR1 reads SQVTM; CDR2 reads ANQGSEA. The CDR3: CSVAPYRNEQYF.

The CDR3 sequence is CASSQGRGAGRADTQYF. The chain has TRBV4-2 and TRBJ2-3; TCRdb gives TRBD1 as the D gene, but with no DNA this cannot be confirmed. Germline lookup yields CDR1 LGHNA and CDR2 YNFKEQ. The CDR3 totals 17 residues.

Here the CDR3 reads CASRWTGANTGELFF. V is TRBV7-2 and J is TRBJ2-2; TCRdb designates TRBD1, a call that cannot be tested without DNA. In germline, CDR1 is SGHTA, CDR2 FQGNSA. The CDR3 is 15 amino acids.

This chain joins TRBV20-1 and TRBJ1-3. There are 14 residues in the CDR3. Germline CDR1 DFQATT, CDR2 SNEGSKA (reference sequence). The CDR3 protein is CSARDGRPGNTIYF.

V usage is TRBV5-1 and J usage is TRBJ2-2. The germline V gene has CDR1 SGHRS and CDR2 YFSETQ. The CDR3 sequence is 14 residues long. The CDR3: CASNRGLNTGELFF. The full variable domain, its missing parts supplied by reference TRBV5-1 and TRBJ2-2, is KAGVTQTPRYLIKTRGQQVTLSCSPISGHRSVSWYQQTPGQGLQFLFEYFSETQRNKGNFPGRFSGRQFSNSRSEMNVSTLELGDSALYLCASNRGLNTGELFFGEGSRLTVL.

The CDR3 sequence is CSARWDRTFTDTQYF. V is TRBV20-1 and J is TRBJ2-3; TCRdb calls TRBD1, which cannot be checked without DNA. Germline CDR1 DFQATT, CDR2 SNEGSKA (reference sequence). The CDR3 covers 15 residues.

The V call is TRBV7-2, the J call TRBJ1-5; the D gene TCRdb calls, TRBD1, cannot be checked with no DNA. This CDR3 is built from 15 residues. Germline V gene lookup returns CDR1 SGHTA and CDR2 FQGNSA. The CDR3 spells CASSRDLGGNQPQHF.

The V call is TRBV5-1, the J call TRBJ2-1; TCRdb gives TRBD1 as the D gene, but with no DNA this cannot be confirmed. CDR3 length: 17 amino acids. CDR1 is SGHRS, CDR2 YFSETQ, per germline. Here the CDR3 reads CASSLFWDREWDNEQFF.

The chain couples TRBV20-1 to TRBJ1-1; as DNA is missing, the TRBD1 call by TCRdb cannot be tested. The germline V gene has CDR1 DFQATT and CDR2 SNEGSKA (reference sequence). The CDR3 spans 14 residues. The CDR3 loop reads CSAMTGYENTEAFF.

J is TRBJ1-2 and V is TRBV7-8; TCRdb proposes TRBD1, but this gene call is untestable without DNA. The V gene's germline CDR1 is SGHVS and CDR2 FQNEAQ. The CDR3 totals 13 residues. Here the CDR3 reads CASSSKQGTGYTF.

This chain connects TRBV20-1 to TRBJ1-5; there is no DNA to check the TCRdb D call of TRBD1. The CDR3 spans 20 residues. Germline V gene sequence: CDR1 DFQATT, CDR2 SNEGSKA (reference sequence). This chain's CDR3 is CSARAEPGTGASLSNQPQHF.

The chain combines TRBV12-3 or TRBV12-4 with TRBJ1-6; no DNA is available, so the TRBD1 call from TCRdb remains unchecked. This CDR3 spans 14 amino acids. CDR3 loop: CASSLVRDNSPLHF.

This CDR3 is CASSDHLDRNTEAFF. This chain joins TRBV6-1 and TRBJ1-1. CDR3 length: 15 residues. Germline assignment: CDR1 MNHNS and CDR2 SASEGT.

The CDR3 loop reads CASSPGAAGAEAFF. The chain is built from TRBV19 and TRBJ1-1; TCRdb proposes TRBD1, but this gene call is untestable without DNA. This CDR3 region has 14 residues. Germline loops: CDR1 LNHDA, CDR2 SQIVND (reference sequence).

V usage is TRBV20-1 and J usage is TRBJ2-1; TCRdb reports TRBD2, a call that lacks DNA to check it against. The V gene's germline CDR1 is DFQATT and CDR2 SNEGSKA (reference sequence). This CDR3 has 16 amino acids. CDR3 sequence: CSANSGRARNGNEQFF.

This chain joins TRBV11-2 and TRBJ2-3; lacking DNA, the TRBD1 call made by TCRdb goes unchecked. This CDR3 is built from 15 residues. Germline CDR1 reads SGHAT; CDR2 reads FQNNGV. The CDR3 here is CASILGGSRTDTQYF. The full variable domain, rest sourced from reference TRBV11-2 and TRBJ2-3, is EAGVAQSPRYKIIEKRQSVAFWCNPISGHATLYWYQQILGQGPKLLIQFQNNGVVDDSQLPKDRFSAERLKGVDSTLKIQPAKLEDSAVYLCASILGGSRTDTQYFGPGTRLTVL.

The chain carries TRBV10-3 and TRBJ1-5; as DNA is missing, the TRBD1 call by TCRdb cannot be tested. Germline CDR1 and CDR2: ENHRY and SYGVKD. The CDR3 is made up of 15 amino acids. The CDR3 reads CAISESGTGTQPQHF.

The chain joins TRBV5-4 to TRBJ1-2. The CDR3 is 15 residues long. Germline-derived CDR1 and CDR2 are SGHNT and YYREEE (reference sequence). The CDR3 is CASSGRNSANYGYTF.

J is TRBJ1-1 and V is TRBV20-1. The CDR3 is made up of 14 amino acids. Per germline, CDR1 DFQATT and CDR2 SNEGSKA (reference sequence). Here the CDR3 reads CSAPASVVNTEAFF.

V is TRBV7-8 and J is TRBJ2-1; the TCRdb call, TRBD2, lacks DNA for checking. The CDR3 covers 16 residues. CDR1 is SGHVS and CDR2 is FQNEAQ in the germline V gene. CDR3 residues: CASSFLAGGPSDEQFF.

This chain connects TRBV5-1 to TRBJ2-7; TCRdb's D gene call, TRBD2, goes unchecked for lack of DNA. CDR1 is SGHRS and CDR2 is YFSETQ in the germline V gene. The CDR3 loop spans 13 amino acids. CDR3 in amino acids: CASSLGMAGEQYF.

The genes are TRBV29-1 and TRBJ1-1. The length of the CDR3 is 12 residues. Germline values: CDR1 SQVTM, CDR2 ANQGSEA. The CDR3 reads CSARDGVYEAFF.

The V and J genes are TRBV29-1 and TRBJ2-2; TCRdb's D call of TRBD1 is untestable without DNA. The CDR3 runs to 16 residues. Germline-derived CDR1 and CDR2 are SQVTM and ANQGSEA. CDR3 amino acids: CSVARVASPPTGELFF.

The rearrangement joins TRBV11-2 to TRBJ2-4. This CDR3 contains 15 residues. The V gene's germline CDR1 is SGHAT and CDR2 FQNNGV. The CDR3 loop is CASSSWTEPGSIQYF.

CDR3 sequence: CASSLDRSGVMNTEAFF. The chain has TRBV12-3 or TRBV12-4 and TRBJ1-1; TCRdb designates TRBD1, a call that cannot be tested without DNA. The CDR3 has 17 amino acids.

CDR3: CASSLGSRDRGRRNTEAFF. This chain connects TRBV7-9 to TRBJ1-1; the TRBD1 assignment by TCRdb is unverifiable without DNA. CDR1 SEHNR and CDR2 FQNEAQ come from the germline V gene (reference sequence). There are 19 residues in the CDR3.